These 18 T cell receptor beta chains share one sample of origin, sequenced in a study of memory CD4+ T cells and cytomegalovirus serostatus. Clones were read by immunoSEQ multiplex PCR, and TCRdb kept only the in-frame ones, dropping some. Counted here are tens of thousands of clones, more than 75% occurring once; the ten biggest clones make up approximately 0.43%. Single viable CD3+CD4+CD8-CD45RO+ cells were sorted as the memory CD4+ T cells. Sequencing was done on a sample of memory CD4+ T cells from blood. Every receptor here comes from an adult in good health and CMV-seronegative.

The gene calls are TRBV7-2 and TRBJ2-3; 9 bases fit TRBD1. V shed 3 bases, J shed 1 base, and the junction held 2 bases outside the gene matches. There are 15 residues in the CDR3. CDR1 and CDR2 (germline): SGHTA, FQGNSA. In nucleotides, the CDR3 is TGTGCCAGCAGCTTGGACAGGGGCGGCACAGATACGCAGTATTTT. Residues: CASSLDRGGTDTQYF.

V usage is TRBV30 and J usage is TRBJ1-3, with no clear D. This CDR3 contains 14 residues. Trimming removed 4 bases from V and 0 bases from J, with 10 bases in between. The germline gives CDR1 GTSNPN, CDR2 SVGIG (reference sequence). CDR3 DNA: TGTGCCTGGACGGATACACTCTCTGGAAACACCATATATTTT. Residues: CAWTDTLSGNTIYF.

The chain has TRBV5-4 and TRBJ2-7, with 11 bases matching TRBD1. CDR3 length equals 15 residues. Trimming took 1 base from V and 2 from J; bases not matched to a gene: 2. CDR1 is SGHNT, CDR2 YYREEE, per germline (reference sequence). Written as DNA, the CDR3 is TGTGCCAGCAGCTTGCCGGGACAGGGGGCCTACGAGCAGTACTTC. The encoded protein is CASSLPGQGAYEQYF.

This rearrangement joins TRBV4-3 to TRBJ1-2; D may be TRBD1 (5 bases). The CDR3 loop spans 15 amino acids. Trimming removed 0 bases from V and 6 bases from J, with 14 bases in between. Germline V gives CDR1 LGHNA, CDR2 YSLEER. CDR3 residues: CASSQEGRGWDGYTF. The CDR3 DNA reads TGCGCCAGCAGCCAAGAGGGAAGGGGTTGGGATGGCTACACCTTC.

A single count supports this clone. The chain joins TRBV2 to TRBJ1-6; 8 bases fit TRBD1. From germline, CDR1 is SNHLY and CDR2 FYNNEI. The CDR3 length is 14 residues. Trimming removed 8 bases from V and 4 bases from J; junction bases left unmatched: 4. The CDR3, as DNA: TGTGCCAGCGGAACAGGGGGTTATAATTCACCCCTCCACTTT. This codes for CASGTGGYNSPLHF.

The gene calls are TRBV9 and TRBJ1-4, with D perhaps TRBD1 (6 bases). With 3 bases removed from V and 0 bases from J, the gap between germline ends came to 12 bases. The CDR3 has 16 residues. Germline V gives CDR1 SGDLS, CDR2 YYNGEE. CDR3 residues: CASSETGKTTNEKLFF. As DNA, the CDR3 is TGTGCCAGCAGCGAAACAGGGAAAACAACTAATGAAAAACTGTTTTTT.

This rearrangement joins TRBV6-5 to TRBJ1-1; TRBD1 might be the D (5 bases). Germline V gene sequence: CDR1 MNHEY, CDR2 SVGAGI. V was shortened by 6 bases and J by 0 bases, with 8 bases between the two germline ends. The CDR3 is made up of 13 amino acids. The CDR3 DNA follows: TGTGCCAGCAGGCGGGGCATGAACACTGAAGCTTTCTTT. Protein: CASRRGMNTEAFF.

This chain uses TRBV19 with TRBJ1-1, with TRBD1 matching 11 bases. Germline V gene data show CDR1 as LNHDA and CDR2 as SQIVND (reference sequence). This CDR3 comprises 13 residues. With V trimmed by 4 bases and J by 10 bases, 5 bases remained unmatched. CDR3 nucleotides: TGTGCCAGTAGTACGGACAGGGGGCGCGGAGCTTTCTTT. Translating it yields CASSTDRGRGAFF.

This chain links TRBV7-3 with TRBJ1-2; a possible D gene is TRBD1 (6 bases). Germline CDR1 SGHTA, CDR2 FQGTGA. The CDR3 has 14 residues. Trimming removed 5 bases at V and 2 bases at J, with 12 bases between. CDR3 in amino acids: CASSTSTGNYGYTF. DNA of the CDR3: TGTGCCAGCAGCACCTCTACAGGGAACTATGGCTACACCTTC.

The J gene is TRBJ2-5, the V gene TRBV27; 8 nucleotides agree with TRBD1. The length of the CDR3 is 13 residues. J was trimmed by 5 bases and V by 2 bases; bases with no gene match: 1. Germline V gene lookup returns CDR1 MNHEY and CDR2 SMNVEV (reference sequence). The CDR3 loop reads CASSLRQGETQYF. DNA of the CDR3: TGTGCCAGCAGTTTAAGACAGGGGGAGACCCAGTACTTC.

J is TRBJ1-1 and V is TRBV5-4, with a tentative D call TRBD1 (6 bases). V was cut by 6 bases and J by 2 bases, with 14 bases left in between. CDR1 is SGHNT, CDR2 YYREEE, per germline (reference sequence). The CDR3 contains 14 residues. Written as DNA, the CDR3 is TGTGCCAGCACCCTAGGGGGGGTCAACACTGAAGCTTTCTTT. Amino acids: CASTLGGVNTEAFF.

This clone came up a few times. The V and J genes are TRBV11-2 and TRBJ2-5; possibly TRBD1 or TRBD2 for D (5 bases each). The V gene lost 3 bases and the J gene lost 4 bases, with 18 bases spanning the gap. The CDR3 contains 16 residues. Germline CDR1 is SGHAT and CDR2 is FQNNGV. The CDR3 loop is CASSFTMRDPSETQYF. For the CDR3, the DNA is TGTGCCAGCAGCTTTACTATGAGGGACCCTTCAGAGACCCAGTACTTC.

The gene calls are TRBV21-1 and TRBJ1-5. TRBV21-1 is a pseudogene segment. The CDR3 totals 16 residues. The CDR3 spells CASTPGRGKVNQPQHF. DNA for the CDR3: TGTGCCAGCACCCCCGGACGGGGTAAGGTTAATCAGCCCCAGCATTTT.

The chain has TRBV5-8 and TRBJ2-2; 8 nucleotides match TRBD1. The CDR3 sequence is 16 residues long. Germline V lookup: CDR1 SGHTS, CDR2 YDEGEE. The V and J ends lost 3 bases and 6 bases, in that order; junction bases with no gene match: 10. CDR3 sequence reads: CASSYPGTGLAGELFF. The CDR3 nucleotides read TGTGCCAGCAGCTACCCCGGGACAGGCCTCGCCGGGGAGCTGTTTTTT.

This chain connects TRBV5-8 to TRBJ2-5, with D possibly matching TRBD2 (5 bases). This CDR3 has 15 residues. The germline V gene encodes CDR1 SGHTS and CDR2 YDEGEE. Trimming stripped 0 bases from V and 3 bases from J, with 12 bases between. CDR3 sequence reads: CASSLGTRAEETQYF. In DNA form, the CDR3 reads TGTGCCAGCAGCTTGGGGACCCGAGCGGAAGAGACCCAGTACTTC. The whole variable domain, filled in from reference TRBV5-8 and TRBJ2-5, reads EAGVTQSPTHLIKTRGQQATLRCSPISGHTSVYWYQQALGLGLQFLLWYDEGEERNRGNFPPRFSGRQFPNYSSELNVNALELEDSALYLCASSLGTRAEETQYFGPGTRLLVL.

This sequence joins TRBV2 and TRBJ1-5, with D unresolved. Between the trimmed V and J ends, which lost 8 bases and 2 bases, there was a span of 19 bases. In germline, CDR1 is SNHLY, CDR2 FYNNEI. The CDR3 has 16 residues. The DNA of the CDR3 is TGTGCCAGCCTCAAATCTTCCGTTGGTGGCAATCAGCCCCAGCATTTT. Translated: CASLKSSVGGNQPQHF. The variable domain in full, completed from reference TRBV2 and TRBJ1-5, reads EPEVTQTPSHQVTQMGQEVILRCVPISNHLYFYWYRQILGQKVEFLVSFYNNEISEKSEIFDDQFSVERPDGSNFTLKIRSTKLEDSAMYFCASLKSSVGGNQPQHFGDGTRLSIL.

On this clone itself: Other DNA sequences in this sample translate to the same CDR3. The CDR3 DNA follows: TGTGCCAGCAGTCACAGGGGGCGGGGAAGCTACGAGCAGTACTTC. This gives the protein CASSHRGRGSYEQYF. The chain links TRBV28 to TRBJ2-7; 9 bases fit TRBD1. This CDR3 contains 15 residues. Trimming removed 5 bases from V and 3 bases from J; junction bases left unmatched: 8. The germline gives CDR1 MDHEN, CDR2 SYDVKM. The full variable domain, in which reference TRBV28 and TRBJ2-7 provide the parts outside the CDR3, is DVKVTQSSRYLVKRTGEKVFLECVQDMDHENMFWYRQDPGLGLRLIYFSYDVKMKEKGDIPEGYSVSREKKERFSLILESASTNQTSMYLCASSHRGRGSYEQYFGPGTRLTVT.

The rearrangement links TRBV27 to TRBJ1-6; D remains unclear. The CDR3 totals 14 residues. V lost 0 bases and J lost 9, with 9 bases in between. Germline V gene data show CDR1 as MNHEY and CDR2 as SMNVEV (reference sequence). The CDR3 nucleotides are TGTGCCAGCAGTTTATCGAACGGGATTTCACCCCTCCACTTT. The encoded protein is CASSLSNGISPLHF.